The 10 T cell receptor beta chains below all came from one sample that was sequenced in a study of blood T cell repertoires in COVID-19. Only in-frame clones appear in the TCRdb table, and some are missing; sequencing was by immunoSEQ multiplex PCR. The profile shows 140,000 or so clones, about 86% of them singletons. The sample comprised peripheral blood. Source of these receptors: a human donor in a cohort sampled during active COVID-19.

This clone has just a few counts. This chain uses TRBV6-5 with TRBJ2-7, with 8 bases matching TRBD2. J was trimmed by 5 bases and V by 10 bases; bases with no gene match: 10. This CDR3 spans 13 amino acids. Germline CDR1 is MNHEY and CDR2 is SVGAGI. The CDR3 reads CATTFAGGNEQYF. The CDR3, as DNA: TGTGCCACCACGTTCGCGGGGGGCAACGAGCAGTACTTC.

This chain links TRBV6-2 or TRBV6-3 with TRBJ2-7; 8 nucleotides match TRBD1. Germline CDR1 is MNHEY and CDR2 is SVGEGT. The CDR3 has 18 residues. V was pared by 2 bases and J by 0 bases, with 12 bases of the junction left unmatched. The CDR3: CASSYMGRGRLSSYEQYF. Here the CDR3 DNA reads TGTGCCAGCAGTTACATGGGCAGGGGGCGACTAAGCTCCTACGAGCAGTACTTC.

The chain is built from TRBV5-8 and TRBJ2-1; TRBD2 matches 9 bases. V gave up 0 bases and J gave up 2 bases; unmatched junction bases: 0. The CDR3 spans 15 residues. CDR1 and CDR2 (germline): SGHTS, YDEGEE. Here the CDR3 DNA reads TGTGCCAGCAGCTTGGGGACTAGCGCCTACAATGAGCAGTTCTTC. Translated, it gives CASSLGTSAYNEQFF.

The rearrangement joins TRBV6-6 to TRBJ2-7; the match to TRBD2 covers 11 bases. This CDR3 is built from 15 residues. Germline CDR1 and CDR2: MNHNY and SVGAGI (reference sequence). After removal of 6 bases from V and 7 bases from J, the junction contained 11 bases not matched to a gene. DNA of the CDR3: TGTGCCAGCAGATCGAGTAGCGGGAGGGAGGGGGAGCAGTACTTC. Amino acid sequence: CASRSSSGREGEQYF.

The CDR3 sequence: CATSRGPSGRAMGSYEQYF. CDR3 nucleotide sequence: TGTGCCACCAGCAGAGGTCCTAGCGGGAGGGCTATGGGATCCTACGAGCAGTACTTC. The V call is TRBV15, the J call TRBJ2-7; TRBD2 matches 12 bases. V lost 1 base and J lost 1; bases outside the gene matches: 11. CDR3 length: 19 residues. Germline V gene data show CDR1 as LNHNV and CDR2 as YYDKDF (reference sequence).

This clone occurred once. The chain recombines TRBV5-1 with TRBJ2-1; the D gene is possibly TRBD1 (5 bases). Per germline, CDR1 SGHRS and CDR2 YFSETQ. The CDR3 is 18 amino acids. V lost 4 bases and J lost 0, with 20 bases in between. CDR3 nucleotide sequence: TGCGCCAGCAGCGGAGACAGCAAGTCCAGCAGCTCCTACAATGAGCAGTTCTTC. Translated, it gives CASSGDSKSSSSYNEQFF.

The table lists this clone with a few counts. The chain employs TRBV5-1 and TRBJ2-2, with 8 bases that match TRBD2. J gave up 3 bases and V 0 bases, and 1 base lay outside the gene matches. The CDR3 is 15 residues long. Germline CDR1 reads SGHRS; CDR2 reads YFSETQ. The DNA of the CDR3 is TGCGCCAGCAGCTTGGCGGGAGGGCACACCGGGGAGCTGTTTTTT. It translates to CASSLAGGHTGELFF.

The chain uses TRBV6-5 and TRBJ2-6; D possibly corresponds to TRBD1 (5 bases). Looked up from germline, CDR1 is MNHEY and CDR2 is SVGAGI. The V end was cut by 6 bases, the J end by 0 bases, with 9 bases between. The CDR3 covers 15 residues. The CDR3 region has the DNA TGTGCCAGCAGGGACACCGGCTCTGGGGCCAACGTCCTGACTTTC. Its protein product is CASRDTGSGANVLTF.

This clone was picked up a small number of times. The rearrangement joins TRBV4-2 to TRBJ2-1; D perhaps matches TRBD2 (6 bases). There are 15 residues in the CDR3. Trimming cost V 0 bases and J 0 bases, with 6 bases left between them. CDR1 LGHNA and CDR2 YNFKEQ come from the germline V gene. The DNA of the CDR3 is TGTGCCAGCAGCCAAGAGGGGGGCTCCTACAATGAGCAGTTCTTC. Translated, it gives CASSQEGGSYNEQFF.

This clone occurred a few times. This sequence joins TRBV5-1 and TRBJ1-1; 8 bases are a match to TRBD1. Germline-derived CDR1 and CDR2 are SGHRS and YFSETQ. V lost 4 bases and J lost 6; bases outside the gene matches: 8. This CDR3 has 14 amino acids. As DNA, the CDR3 is TGCGCCAGCAGCCTAGGACAGGGTTGGTCTGAAGCTTTCTTT. It translates to CASSLGQGWSEAFF.